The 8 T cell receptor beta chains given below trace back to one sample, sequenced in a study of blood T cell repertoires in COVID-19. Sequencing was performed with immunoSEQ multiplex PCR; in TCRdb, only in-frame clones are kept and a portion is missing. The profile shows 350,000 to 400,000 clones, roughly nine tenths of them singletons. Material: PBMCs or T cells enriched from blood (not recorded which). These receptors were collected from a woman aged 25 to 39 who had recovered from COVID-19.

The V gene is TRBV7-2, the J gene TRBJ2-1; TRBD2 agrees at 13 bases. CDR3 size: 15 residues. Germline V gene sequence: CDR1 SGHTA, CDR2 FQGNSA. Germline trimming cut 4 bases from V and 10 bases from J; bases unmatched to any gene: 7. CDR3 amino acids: CASSYGTSGMVEQFF. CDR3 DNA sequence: TGTGCCAGCAGCTACGGGACTAGCGGGATGGTCGAGCAGTTCTTC.

CDR3 nucleotides: TGTGCCAGCGCCCTAGCCGGAGATACGCAGTATTTT. Its translation: CASALAGDTQYF. The J gene is TRBJ2-3, the V gene TRBV12-3 or TRBV12-4; D possibly corresponds to TRBD2 (5 bases). With 8 bases removed from V and 5 bases from J, the gap between germline ends came to 11 bases. This CDR3 is 12 amino acids long.

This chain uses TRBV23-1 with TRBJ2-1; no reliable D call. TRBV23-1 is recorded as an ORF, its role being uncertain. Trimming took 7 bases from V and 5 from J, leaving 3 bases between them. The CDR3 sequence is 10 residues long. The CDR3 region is CASTNNEQFF. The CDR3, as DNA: TGCGCCAGCACCAACAATGAGCAGTTCTTC.

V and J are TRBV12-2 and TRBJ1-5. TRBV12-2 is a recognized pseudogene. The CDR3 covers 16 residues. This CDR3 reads CASRLSREDSNQPQHF. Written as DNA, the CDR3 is TGTGCAAGTCGCTTATCCCGGGAGGATAGCAATCAGCCCCAGCATTTT.

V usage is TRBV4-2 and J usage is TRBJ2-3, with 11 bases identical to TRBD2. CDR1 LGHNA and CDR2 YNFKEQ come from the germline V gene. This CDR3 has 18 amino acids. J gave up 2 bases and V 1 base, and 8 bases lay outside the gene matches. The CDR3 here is CASSQGPGTSGNTDTQYF. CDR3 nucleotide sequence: TGTGCCAGCAGCCAAGGACCAGGGACTAGCGGTAACACAGATACGCAGTATTTT.

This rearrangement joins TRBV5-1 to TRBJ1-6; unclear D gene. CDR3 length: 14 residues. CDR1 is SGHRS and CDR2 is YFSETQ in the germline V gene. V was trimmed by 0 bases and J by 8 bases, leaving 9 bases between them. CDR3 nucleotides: TGCGCCAGCAGCTTGGGGGCCCCGGATTCACCCCTCCACTTT. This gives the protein CASSLGAPDSPLHF.

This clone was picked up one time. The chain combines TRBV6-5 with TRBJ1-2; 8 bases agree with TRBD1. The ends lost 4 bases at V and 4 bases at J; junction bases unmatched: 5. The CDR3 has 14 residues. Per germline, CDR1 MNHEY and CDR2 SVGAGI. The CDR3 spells CASSSRTGSYGYTF. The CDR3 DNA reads TGTGCCAGCAGTTCCAGGACAGGGTCCTATGGCTACACCTTC.

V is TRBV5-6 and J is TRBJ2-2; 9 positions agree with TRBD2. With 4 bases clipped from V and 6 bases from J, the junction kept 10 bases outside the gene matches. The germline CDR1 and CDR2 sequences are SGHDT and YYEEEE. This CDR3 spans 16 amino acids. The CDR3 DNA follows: TGTGCCAGCAGCCGGGTGGCGGGAGGGCCGGCCGGGGAGCTGTTTTTT. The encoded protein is CASSRVAGGPAGELFF. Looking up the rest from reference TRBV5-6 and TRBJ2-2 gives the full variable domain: DAGVTQSPTHLIKTRGQQVTLRCSPKSGHDTVSWYQQALGQGPQFIFQYYEEEERQRGNFPDRFSGHQFPNYSSELNVNALLLGDSALYLCASSRVAGGPAGELFFGEGSRLTVL.